This record concerns one T cell receptor beta chain sequence. The sample belongs to a study of blood T cell repertoires in COVID-19. This table comes from immunoSEQ multiplex PCR, and its TCRdb copy is limited to in-frame clones, with some not included. The data contain over 90,000 clones, more than 80% of them singletons. The receptor's source is an elderly man with COVID-19, enrolled during active disease. The source material was peripheral blood.

CDR3 in amino acids: CASSPKPPTSRTEQFF. CDR3 in DNA: TGCGCCAGCAGTCCCAAACCCCCGACTAGCCGGACCGAGCAGTTCTTC. This rearrangement joins TRBV5-1 to TRBJ2-1; 7 positions agree with TRBD2. The trim removed 5 bases at V and 10 bases at J, leaving 18 bases unmatched. CDR3 length equals 16 residues. Germline V lookup: CDR1 SGHRS, CDR2 YFSETQ. Complete variable domain (other parts from reference TRBV5-1 and TRBJ2-1): KAGVTQTPRYLIKTRGQQVTLSCSPISGHRSVSWYQQTPGQGLQFLFEYFSETQRNKGNFPGRFSGRQFSNSRSEMNVSTLELGDSALYLCASSPKPPTSRTEQFFGPGTRLTVL.